A single sample gave rise to the 21 T cell receptor beta chains below, sequenced in a study of PD-L1 blockade in urothelial cancer. Regarding time point: peripheral blood 6 weeks after treatment start. Sequenced by immunoSEQ multiplex PCR; TCRdb stores in-frame clones only, minus some. The table shows fewer than 50,000 clones, with about 90% occurring only once. The source was PBMCs, collected around atezolizumab (anti-PD-L1) treatment. These receptors originate from a man between 65 and 85 years old with urothelial cancer.

This clone was observed a single time. The chain couples TRBV4-1 to TRBJ2-3; 10 bases are a match to TRBD2. This CDR3 comprises 17 residues. Looked up from germline, CDR1 is MGHRA and CDR2 is YSYEKL. The trim removed 1 base at V and 4 bases at J, leaving 8 bases unmatched. In DNA form, the CDR3 reads TGCGCCAGCAGCCAAGGGGCTAGCGGGAGTTTCGCAGATACGCAGTATTTT. This codes for CASSQGASGSFADTQYF.

This sequence joins TRBV15 and TRBJ1-2; 8 positions match TRBD1. CDR3 length: 15 residues. Germline loops: CDR1 LNHNV, CDR2 YYDKDF (reference sequence). Trimming took 0 bases from V and 4 from J; bases not matched to a gene: 4. The DNA for the CDR3 is TGTGCCACCAGCAGAGATGGACAGGGCCCCTATGGCTACACCTTC. Protein sequence: CATSRDGQGPYGYTF.

This chain joins TRBV28 and TRBJ1-2, with D possibly being TRBD1 (6 bases). Germline-derived CDR1 and CDR2 are MDHEN and SYDVKM. The CDR3 contains 13 residues. V dropped 2 bases and J dropped 5 bases, with 9 bases sitting between them. The CDR3 here is CASSLPQGYGYTF. The CDR3 nucleotides read TGTGCCAGCAGTTTACCCCAGGGGTATGGCTACACCTTC.

The gene calls are TRBV14 and TRBJ2-6; tentatively, D is TRBD1 (5 bases). Looked up from germline, CDR1 is SGHDN and CDR2 is FVKESK. Trimming took 0 bases from V and 4 from J, leaving 10 bases between them. The CDR3 is made up of 16 amino acids. CDR3 amino acids: CASSQDQGLGANVLTF. CDR3 nucleotide sequence: TGTGCCAGCAGCCAAGATCAGGGTCTAGGGGCCAACGTCCTGACTTTC.

The gene calls are TRBV10-3 and TRBJ2-7; 8 bases match TRBD1. Germline V gene data show CDR1 as ENHRY and CDR2 as SYGVKD. With V trimmed by 4 bases and J by 3 bases, 5 bases remained unmatched. The CDR3 sequence is 14 residues long. The CDR3 DNA is TGTGCCATCAGTGGGCAGGGGGCTGACTACGAGCAGTACTTC. Amino acids: CAISGQGADYEQYF.

The chain employs TRBV10-3 and TRBJ2-5, with D maybe TRBD1 (6 bases). V lost 8 bases and J 5 bases, leaving 24 bases between the germline ends. This CDR3 comprises 16 residues. Germline V lookup: CDR1 ENHRY, CDR2 SYGVKD. For the CDR3, the DNA is TGTGCCATCGGGGGCGGGTCGCCTTCCAGTCAGGAGACCCAGTACTTC. Protein: CAIGGGSPSSQETQYF.

This clone has only one observation. V gene TRBV4-2 combines with J gene TRBJ2-1, with TRBD2 identical over 16 bases. The V gene end was trimmed by 4 bases and the J gene end by 1 base; junction bases not matched to a gene: 4. CDR3 length: 18 amino acids. The germline V gene encodes CDR1 LGHNA and CDR2 YNFKEQ. CDR3 bases: TGTGCCAGCAGCCCGGGACTAGCGGGAGGGCTTTCCTACAATGAGCAGTTCTTC. It translates to CASSPGLAGGLSYNEQFF.

The genes are TRBV19 and TRBJ2-5; D not certain. The CDR3 covers 14 residues. CDR1 is LNHDA, CDR2 SQIVND, per germline (reference sequence). The V and J ends lost 4 bases and 9 bases respectively, with 18 bases between them. CDR3 loop: CASSTGLGARSQYF. Here the CDR3 DNA reads TGTGCCAGTAGTACTGGTCTCGGCGCGAGGTCCCAGTACTTC. The variable domain in full, with the rest retrieved from reference TRBV19 and TRBJ2-5, is DGGITQSPKYLFRKEGQNVTLSCEQNLNHDAMYWYRQDPGQGLRLIYYSQIVNDFQKGDIAEGYSVSREKKESFPLTVTSAQKNPTAFYLCASSTGLGARSQYFGPGTRLLVL.

The chain employs TRBV6-5 and TRBJ1-2; D not resolved. The ends were cut back, 6 bases at V and 4 bases at J, with 18 bases in the middle. The CDR3 totals 15 residues. CDR1 MNHEY and CDR2 SVGAGI come from the germline V gene. CDR3 loop: CASRAGPGNPYGYTF. The CDR3 DNA is TGTGCCAGCAGAGCCGGTCCGGGGAATCCCTATGGCTACACCTTC.

The J gene is TRBJ2-5, the V gene TRBV5-5; the D gene is possibly TRBD1 (6 bases). This CDR3 region has 14 residues. Deletions cut 6 bases from V and 5 bases from J, with 17 bases between. Germline V lookup: CDR1 SGHKS, CDR2 YYEKEE (reference sequence). CDR3 amino acids: CASNPDSAGETQYF. The CDR3 bases are TGTGCCAGCAACCCGGACAGTGCCGGGGAGACCCAGTACTTC.

The gene calls are TRBV29-1 and TRBJ2-1; 13 bases are a match to TRBD2. V trimming: 7 bases; J trimming: 2 bases; junction bases outside the gene matches: 2. This CDR3 comprises 14 residues. Germline V lookup: CDR1 SQVTM, CDR2 ANQGSEA. The CDR3 nucleotides read TGCAGCGGGGGGACTAGCGGGGCCTACAATGAGCAGTTCTTC. Its translation: CSGGTSGAYNEQFF.

The chain joins TRBV4-1 to TRBJ2-7; TRBD2 agrees at 10 bases. Germline V gives CDR1 MGHRA, CDR2 YSYEKL. This CDR3 comprises 15 residues. J lost 4 bases, V lost 3 bases, and 6 bases had no gene match. The CDR3 region has the DNA TGCGCCAGCAGCCACCCTGCTAGCGGGAGATACGAGCAGTACTTC. This translates into CASSHPASGRYEQYF.

This clone was recorded a few times. This CDR3 is CASTDRSTDTQYF. In nucleotides, the CDR3 is TGTGCCAGTACAGACAGGAGCACAGATACGCAGTATTTT. The rearrangement links TRBV7-9 to TRBJ2-3, with a tentative D call TRBD1 (6 bases). CDR1 and CDR2 from the germline V gene are SEHNR and FQNEAQ (reference sequence). This CDR3 comprises 13 residues. With 9 bases removed from V and 0 bases from J, the gap between germline ends came to 10 bases.

The rearrangement joins TRBV19 to TRBJ2-3; possible D gene TRBD2, 6 bases. CDR3 length equals 15 residues. Germline CDR1 and CDR2: LNHDA and SQIVND (reference sequence). V was trimmed by 2 bases and J by 5 bases, leaving 14 bases between them. Here the CDR3 reads CASSIQGGSGDTQYF. The CDR3 DNA sequence: TGTGCCAGTAGTATACAGGGAGGATCGGGAGATACGCAGTATTTT.

This sequence joins TRBV7-8 and TRBJ2-3; TRBD1 is a possible D gene (6 bases). CDR3 length equals 16 residues. Germline CDR1 SGHVS, CDR2 FQNEAQ. V dropped 0 bases and J dropped 1 base, with 11 bases sitting between them. CDR3 coding DNA: TGTGCCAGCAGCTTAGCGTTTCCAGGGGGCACAGATACGCAGTATTTT. Amino acids: CASSLAFPGGTDTQYF.

The J gene is TRBJ1-3, the V gene TRBV9, with TRBD1 matching 8 bases. In germline, CDR1 is SGDLS, CDR2 YYNGEE. CDR3 length equals 13 residues. V trimming: 7 bases; J trimming: 4 bases; junction bases outside the gene matches: 4. This chain's CDR3 is CASGRDRGNTIYF. In nucleotides, the CDR3 is TGTGCCAGCGGAAGGGACAGGGGAAACACCATATATTTT. Together with reference TRBV9 and TRBJ1-3, the CDR3 gives the full variable domain: DSGVTQTPKHLITATGQRVTLRCSPRSGDLSVYWYQQSLDQGLQFLIQYYNGEERAKGNILERFSAQQFPDLHSELNLSSLELGDSALYFCASGRDRGNTIYFGEGSWLTVV.

The chain employs TRBV6-4 and TRBJ2-5, with a tentative D call TRBD1 (6 bases). Trimming removed 8 bases from V and 1 base from J, with 17 bases in between. This CDR3 region has 15 residues. The germline gives CDR1 MRHNA, CDR2 SNTAGT. The CDR3, as DNA: TGTGCCAGCTTGAAGGACAGTTCTTTCCAAGAGACCCAGTACTTC. It codes for CASLKDSSFQETQYF.

V and J are TRBV5-1 and TRBJ2-5; 9 bases are a match to TRBD2. Germline V gene sequence: CDR1 SGHRS, CDR2 YFSETQ. This CDR3 has 15 residues. V lost 0 bases and J lost 8; bases outside the gene matches: 8. The CDR3 nucleotides read TGCGCCAGCAGCTTGGACAGCGGGAGGCGCCCCACCCAGTACTTC. Its translation: CASSLDSGRRPTQYF.

The J gene is TRBJ2-7, the V gene TRBV19; the D gene is possibly TRBD1 (7 bases). The CDR3 is 15 amino acids. Trimming pared 4 bases from V and 3 bases from J, leaving 16 bases between. The germline CDR1 and CDR2 sequences are LNHDA and SQIVND (reference sequence). The CDR3 loop is CASSRQGEGGYEQYF. CDR3 in DNA: TGTGCCAGTAGTAGACAGGGTGAGGGAGGCTACGAGCAGTACTTC.

In its sample, this clone was seen a few times. CDR3 coding DNA: TGTGCCAGCAGCCCTAGCGGGAGTTACACCGGGGAGCTGTTTTTT. Its translation: CASSPSGSYTGELFF. The chain uses TRBV11-3 and TRBJ2-2; 10 nucleotides align to TRBD2. The CDR3 contains 15 residues. V was pared by 5 bases and J by 3 bases, with 3 bases of the junction left unmatched. The germline V gene has CDR1 SGHNT and CDR2 YENEEA.

This sequence joins TRBV11-2 and TRBJ2-7, with D maybe TRBD1 (5 bases). Germline values: CDR1 SGHAT, CDR2 FQNNGV. V lost 5 bases and J lost 4, with 15 bases in between. There are 14 residues in the CDR3. The CDR3, as DNA: TGTGCCAGCAGCCAAACCAGGGCCGGGTACGAGCAGTACTTC. Protein: CASSQTRAGYEQYF.